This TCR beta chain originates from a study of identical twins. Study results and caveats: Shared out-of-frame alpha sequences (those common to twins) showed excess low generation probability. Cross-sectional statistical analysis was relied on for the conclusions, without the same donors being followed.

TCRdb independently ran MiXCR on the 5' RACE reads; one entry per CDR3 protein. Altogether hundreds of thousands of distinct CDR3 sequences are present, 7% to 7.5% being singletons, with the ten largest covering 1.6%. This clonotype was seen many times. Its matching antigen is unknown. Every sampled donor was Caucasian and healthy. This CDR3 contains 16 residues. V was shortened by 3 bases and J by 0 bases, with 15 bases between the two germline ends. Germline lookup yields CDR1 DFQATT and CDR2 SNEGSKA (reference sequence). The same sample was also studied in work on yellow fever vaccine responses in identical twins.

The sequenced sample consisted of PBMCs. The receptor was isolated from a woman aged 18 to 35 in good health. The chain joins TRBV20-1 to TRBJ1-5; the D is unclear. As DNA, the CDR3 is TGCAGTGCTAGTTCGAAATCATGGTATAGCAATCAGCCCCAGCATTTT. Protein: CSASSKSWYSNQPQHF.